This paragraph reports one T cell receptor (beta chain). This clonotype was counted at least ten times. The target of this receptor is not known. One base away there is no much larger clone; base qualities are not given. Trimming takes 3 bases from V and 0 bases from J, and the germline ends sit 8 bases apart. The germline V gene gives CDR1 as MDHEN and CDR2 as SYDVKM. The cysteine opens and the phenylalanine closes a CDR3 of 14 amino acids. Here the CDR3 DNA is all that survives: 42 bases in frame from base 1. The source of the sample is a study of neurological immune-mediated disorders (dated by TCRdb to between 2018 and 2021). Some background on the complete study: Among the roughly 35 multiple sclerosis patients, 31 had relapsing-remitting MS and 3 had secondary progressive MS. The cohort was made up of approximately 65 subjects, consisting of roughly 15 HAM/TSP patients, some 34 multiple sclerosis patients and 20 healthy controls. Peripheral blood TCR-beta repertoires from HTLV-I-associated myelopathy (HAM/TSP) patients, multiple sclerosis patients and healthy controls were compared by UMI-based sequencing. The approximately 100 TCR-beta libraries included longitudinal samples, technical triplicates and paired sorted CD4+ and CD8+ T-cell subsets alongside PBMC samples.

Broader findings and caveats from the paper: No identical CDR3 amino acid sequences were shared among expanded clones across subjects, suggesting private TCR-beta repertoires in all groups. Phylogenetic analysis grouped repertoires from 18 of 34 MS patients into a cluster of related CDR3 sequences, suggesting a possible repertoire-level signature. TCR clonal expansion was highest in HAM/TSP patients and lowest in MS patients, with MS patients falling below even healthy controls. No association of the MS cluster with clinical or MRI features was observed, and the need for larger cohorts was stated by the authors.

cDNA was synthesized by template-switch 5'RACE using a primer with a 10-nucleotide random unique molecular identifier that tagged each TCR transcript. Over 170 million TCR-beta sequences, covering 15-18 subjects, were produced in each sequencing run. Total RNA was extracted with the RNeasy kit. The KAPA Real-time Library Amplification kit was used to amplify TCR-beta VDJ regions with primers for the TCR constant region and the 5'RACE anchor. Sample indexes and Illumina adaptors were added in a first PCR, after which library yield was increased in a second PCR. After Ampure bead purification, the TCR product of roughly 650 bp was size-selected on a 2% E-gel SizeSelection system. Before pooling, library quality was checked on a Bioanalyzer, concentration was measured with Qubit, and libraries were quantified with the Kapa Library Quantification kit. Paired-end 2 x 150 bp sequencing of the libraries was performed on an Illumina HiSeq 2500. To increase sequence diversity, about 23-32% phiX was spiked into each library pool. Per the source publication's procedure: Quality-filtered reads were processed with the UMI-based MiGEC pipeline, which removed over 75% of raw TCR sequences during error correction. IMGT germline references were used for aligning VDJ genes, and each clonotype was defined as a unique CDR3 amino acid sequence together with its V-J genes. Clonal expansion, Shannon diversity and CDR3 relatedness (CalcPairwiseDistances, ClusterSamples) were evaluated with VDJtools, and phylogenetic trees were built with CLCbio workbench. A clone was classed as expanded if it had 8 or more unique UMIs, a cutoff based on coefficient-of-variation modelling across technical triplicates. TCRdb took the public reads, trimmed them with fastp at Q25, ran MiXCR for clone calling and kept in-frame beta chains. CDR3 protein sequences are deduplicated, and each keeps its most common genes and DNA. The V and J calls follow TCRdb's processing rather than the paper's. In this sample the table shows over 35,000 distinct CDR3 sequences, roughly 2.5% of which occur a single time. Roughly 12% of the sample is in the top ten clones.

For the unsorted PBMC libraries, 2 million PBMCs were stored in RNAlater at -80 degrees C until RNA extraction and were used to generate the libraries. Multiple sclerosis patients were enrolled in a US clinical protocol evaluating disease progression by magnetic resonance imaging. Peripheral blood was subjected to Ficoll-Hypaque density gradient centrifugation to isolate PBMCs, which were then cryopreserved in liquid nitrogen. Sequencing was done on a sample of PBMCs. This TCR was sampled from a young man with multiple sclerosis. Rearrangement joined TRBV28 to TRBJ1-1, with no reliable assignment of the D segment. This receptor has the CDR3 CASSFRTVNTEAFF. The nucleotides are TGTGCCAGCAGTTTCCGGACGGTGAACACTGAAGCTTTCTTT.